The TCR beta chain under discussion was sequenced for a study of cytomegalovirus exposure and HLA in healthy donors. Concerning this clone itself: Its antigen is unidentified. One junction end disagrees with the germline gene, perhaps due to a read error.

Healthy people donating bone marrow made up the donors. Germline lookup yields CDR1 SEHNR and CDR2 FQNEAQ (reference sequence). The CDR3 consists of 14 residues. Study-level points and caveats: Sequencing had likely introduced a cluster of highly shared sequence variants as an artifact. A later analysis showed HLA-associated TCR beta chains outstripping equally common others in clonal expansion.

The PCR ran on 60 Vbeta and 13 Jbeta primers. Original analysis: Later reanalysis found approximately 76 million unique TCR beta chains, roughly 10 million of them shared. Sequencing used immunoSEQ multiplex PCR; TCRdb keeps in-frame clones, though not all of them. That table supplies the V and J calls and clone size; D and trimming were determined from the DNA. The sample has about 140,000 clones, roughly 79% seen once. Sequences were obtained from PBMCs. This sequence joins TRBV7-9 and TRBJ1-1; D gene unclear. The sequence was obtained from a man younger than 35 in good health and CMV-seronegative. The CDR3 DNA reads TGTTCCAGCAGCTTAGGTGAGGGAGTCACTGAAGCTTTCTTT. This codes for CSSSLGEGVTEAFF.